What follows is one T cell receptor beta chain and its context. No antigen is known for it. The entry originates in a study of cytotoxic CD8 clonotypes in ibrutinib-treated CLL. The wider study: Of a cohort that held around 11 relapsed/refractory and some 15 treatment-naive patients, 17 to 18 were IGHV unmutated. Findings and limits, study-wide: Private clonotypes, not public ones, expanded at ibrutinib response. Elevated clonality accompanied ibrutinib response, with a return toward baseline values at progression.

The CDR3 length is 16 residues. Looked up from germline, CDR1 is SGHTA and CDR2 is FQGTGA. The ends lost 5 bases at V and 4 bases at J; junction bases unmatched: 8. Depths of 1 in 200,000 to 1 in 1 million T cells were the sequencing target. Sequencing was performed with immunoSEQ multiplex PCR; in TCRdb, only in-frame clones are kept and a portion is missing. The table shows approximately 45,000 clones, with 55% to 80% occurring only once. This chain uses TRBV7-3 with TRBJ2-3, with 11 bases identical to TRBD2. The receptor was isolated from a human donor with chronic lymphocytic leukemia. The source was PBMCs, collected after 12 months of ibrutinib treatment. For the CDR3, the DNA is TGTGCCAGCAGCGTTAGACTAGCGGGGTCGGCAGATACGCAGTATTTT. This gives the protein CASSVRLAGSADTQYF.